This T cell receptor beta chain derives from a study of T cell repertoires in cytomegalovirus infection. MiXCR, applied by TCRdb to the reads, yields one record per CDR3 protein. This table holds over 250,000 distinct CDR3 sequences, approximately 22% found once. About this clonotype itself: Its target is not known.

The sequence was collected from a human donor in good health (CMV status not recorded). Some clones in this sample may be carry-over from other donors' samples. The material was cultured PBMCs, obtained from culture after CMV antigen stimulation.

The CDR3 sequence is CASSILSGSGYNEQFF. CDR3 in DNA: TGTGCCAGCAGTATCCTTAGCGGGAGCGGCTACAATGAGCAGTTCTTC. The chain has TRBV27 and TRBJ2-1, with 9 bases identical to TRBD2. Unmatched junction bases numbered 8, after V lost 5 bases and J lost 3 bases. The CDR3 runs to 16 residues. Germline values: CDR1 MNHEY, CDR2 SMNVEV (reference sequence).